Each of the 12 T cell receptor beta chains below was sequenced from the same sample in a study of blood T cells in healthy people across ages (dated by TCRdb to 2013 to 2016). The library was produced with 5' RACE. The sequencer was an Illumina HiSeq 2500. A second PCR of roughly 7 to 11 cycles was performed with a sample-barcoded 5' primer and a J-beta primer mix. In TCRdb, the public reads were trimmed at Q25 with fastp and aligned with MiXCR, with productive beta chains retained. CDR3 protein duplicates are merged, each entry listing the most common genes and DNA. For this sample there are over a million distinct CDR3 sequences; approximately 63% appear just once. 5% to 7% of the sample rests with the top ten. The specimen was blood. The receptors stem from a man aged 18 to 35 in good health.

The V and J genes are TRBV29-1 and TRBJ2-4; 9 nucleotides line up with TRBD1. This CDR3 has 15 residues. The J segment lost 13 bases and the V segment lost 6 bases, leaving 19 bases of the junction unmatched. Germline loops: CDR1 SQVTM, CDR2 ANQGSEA. The DNA of the CDR3 is TGCAGCGTAGATCCGGGACAGGGCGACTACAATGAGCAGTACTTC. It translates to CSVDPGQGDYNEQYF. Full variable domain (outside the CDR3, taken from reference TRBV29-1 and TRBJ2-4): SAVISQKPSRDICQRGTSLTIQCQVDSQVTMMFWYRQQPGQSLTLIATANQGSEATYESGFVIDKFPISRPNLTFSTLTVSNMSPEDSSIYLCSVDPGQGDYNEQYFGAGTRLSVL.

In DNA form, the CDR3 reads TGTGCCAGCAGCTACAGTCCGTACCTGGTCAAAAACATTCAGTACTTC. This translates into CASSYSPYLVKNIQYF. V gene TRBV7-9 combines with J gene TRBJ2-4; D gene unclear. CDR1 SEHNR and CDR2 FQNEAQ come from the germline V gene (reference sequence). Trimming removed 4 bases from V and 3 bases from J, with 16 bases in between. There are 16 residues in the CDR3. The complete variable domain, with remaining parts taken from reference TRBV7-9 and TRBJ2-4, reads DTGVSQNPRHKITKRGQNVTFRCDPISEHNRLYWYRQTLGQGPEFLTYFQNEAQLEKSRLLSDRFSAERPKGSFSTLEIQRTEQGDSAMYLCASSYSPYLVKNIQYFGAGTRLSVL.

This rearrangement joins TRBV9 to TRBJ2-1; D not resolved. CDR1 and CDR2 (germline): SGDLS, YYNGEE. V was shortened by 0 bases and J by 5 bases, with 3 bases between the two germline ends. The CDR3 covers 12 residues. This CDR3 reads CASSVVNNEQFF. In nucleotides, the CDR3 is TGTGCCAGCAGCGTAGTAAACAATGAGCAGTTCTTC.

The chain has TRBV20-1 and TRBJ2-1; 7 bases agree with TRBD1. J was trimmed by 6 bases and V by 6 bases; bases with no gene match: 11. CDR1 and CDR2 from the germline V gene are DFQATT and SNEGSKA (reference sequence). The CDR3 loop spans 14 amino acids. The CDR3 coding sequence is TGCAGTGCCCTGGGGACGGACAGGATCAATGAGCAGTTCTTC. This codes for CSALGTDRINEQFF.

V gene TRBV2 combines with J gene TRBJ2-7; D perhaps matches TRBD1 (6 bases). Between the trimmed V and J ends, which lost 6 bases and 3 bases, there was a span of 12 bases. CDR1 is SNHLY and CDR2 is FYNNEI in the germline V gene. The CDR3 totals 13 residues. Here the CDR3 reads CASRQTGLYEQYF. The DNA of the CDR3 is TGTGCCAGCAGGCAAACAGGGCTCTACGAGCAGTACTTC.

The count of this clonotype is one. V is TRBV29-1 and J is TRBJ2-7; the D gene is possibly TRBD2 (5 bases). This CDR3 spans 18 amino acids. Trimming shortened V by 5 bases and J by 0 bases, and 26 bases separated the two germline ends. Germline V gene sequence: CDR1 SQVTM, CDR2 ANQGSEA. CDR3 sequence reads: CSVSTLKAEGPYSYEQYF. Here the CDR3 DNA reads TGCAGCGTTTCAACGCTTAAAGCGGAAGGGCCCTACTCCTACGAGCAGTACTTC.

CDR3 sequence: CSARDQAGIYEQYF. The CDR3 DNA is TGCAGTGCTAGAGATCAGGCAGGGATCTACGAGCAGTACTTC. The chain combines TRBV20-1 with TRBJ2-5, with a tentative D call TRBD1 (5 bases). Near its end, the DNA agrees better with TRBJ2-7, so the J call may be wrong. Germline lookup yields CDR1 DFQATT and CDR2 SNEGSKA (reference sequence). The CDR3 is 14 amino acids.

This clonotype was observed a single time. The CDR3 reads CSAREQVTNEKLFF. DNA for the CDR3: TGCAGTGCTAGGGAACAGGTGACTAATGAAAAACTGTTTTTT. The chain carries TRBV20-1 and TRBJ1-4; TRBD1 might be the D (5 bases). Germline CDR1 is DFQATT and CDR2 is SNEGSKA (reference sequence). V shed 3 bases and J shed 2 bases, with 10 bases lying between them. CDR3 size: 14 residues.

The V call is TRBV2, the J call TRBJ2-3; TRBD2 matches at 8 bases. After removal of 2 bases from V and 2 bases from J, the junction contained 15 bases not matched to a gene. The CDR3 is 19 residues long. CDR1 and CDR2 (germline): SNHLY, FYNNEI. CDR3 in amino acids: CASSEPLRTSGEHTDTQYF. In nucleotides, the CDR3 is TGTGCCAGCAGTGAACCCTTGAGAACTAGCGGAGAACACACAGATACGCAGTATTTT.

This chain links TRBV6-5 with TRBJ2-7, with D uncertain. Germline CDR1 is MNHEY and CDR2 is SVGAGI. V shed 6 bases and J shed 4 bases, with 16 bases lying between them. This CDR3 region has 14 residues. The DNA of the CDR3 is TGTGCCAGCAGCAAGACTTTCCCTCCATACGAGCAGTACTTC. This translates into CASSKTFPPYEQYF.

This chain uses TRBV6-6 with TRBJ2-4; tentatively, D is TRBD2 (6 bases). The assigned J gene may be wrong: the sequence end matches TRBJ2-7 better. The CDR3 covers 11 residues. Germline V lookup: CDR1 MNHNY, CDR2 SVGAGI (reference sequence). The DNA for the CDR3 is TGTGCCCACTCGGAGGGGAGCGAGCAGTACTTC. Translating gives CAHSEGSEQYF.

V is TRBV29-1 and J is TRBJ1-2; D ambiguous. Per germline, CDR1 SQVTM and CDR2 ANQGSEA. CDR3 length: 18 residues. The V end was cut by 5 bases, the J end by 2 bases, with 27 bases between. CDR3 DNA: TGCAGCGTTCAGCGACGCCGGGAGGAAGGTTATGTAAACTATGGCTACACCTTC. Its translation is CSVQRRREEGYVNYGYTF. Variable domain in full (rest from reference TRBV29-1 and TRBJ1-2): SAVISQKPSRDICQRGTSLTIQCQVDSQVTMMFWYRQQPGQSLTLIATANQGSEATYESGFVIDKFPISRPNLTFSTLTVSNMSPEDSSIYLCSVQRRREEGYVNYGYTFGSGTRLTVV.